This T cell receptor (beta chain) is from a study of Ad26.COV2.S vaccination and SARS-CoV-2 variants. Germline CDR1 SGHTA, CDR2 FQGNSA. Trimming took off 5 bases at V and 0 bases at J, with 13 bases between the two ends. CDR3 size: 16 residues. Treatment reported: approximately 18 received Ad26.COV2.S at low or high dose, single or two shots; 5 received placebo; per-sample allocation not given. The samples date from day 63 after the first vaccine or placebo injection. Worth noting for this clone: Its antigen is not identified.

TCRdb keeps only in-frame clones here, not all; method: immunoSEQ multiplex PCR. The sample comprises around 250,000 clones, roughly 85% of which are singletons, and roughly 3% rests with the top ten. Study-level points and caveats: Total T cell responses were possibly underestimated by TCR breadth and depth analyses.

The TCR was taken from a person aged 18-65 years who received the Ad26.COV2.S COVID-19 vaccine or a placebo. The chain combines TRBV7-2 with TRBJ1-4; tentatively, D is TRBD1 (5 bases). The source material was peripheral blood, sampled in a trial of Ad26.COV2.S vaccine versus placebo. The CDR3 reads CASSPDKGTTNEKLFF. In DNA, the CDR3 is TGTGCCAGCAGCCCGGACAAAGGCACAACTAATGAAAAACTGTTTTTT. The complete variable domain, with remaining parts taken from reference TRBV7-2 and TRBJ1-4, reads GAGVSQSPSNKVTEKGKDVELRCDPISGHTALYWYRQSLGQGLEFLIYFQGNSAPDKSGLPSDRFSAERTGGSVSTLTIQRTQQEDSAVYLCASSPDKGTTNEKLFFGSGTQLSVL.